This entry features one T cell receptor (beta chain) sequence. This entry is derived from a study of blood T cell repertoires in COVID-19. This table comes from immunoSEQ multiplex PCR, and its TCRdb copy is limited to in-frame clones, with some not included. Among about 150,000 clones listed, approximately 80% were seen once. The CDR3 consists of 17 residues. The V gene's germline CDR1 is LGHDT and CDR2 YNNKEL (reference sequence). The V and J ends lost 1 base and 5 bases respectively, with 18 bases between them. The sequence was obtained from a man in his sixties with active or convalescent COVID-19. This chain joins TRBV3-1 (or the pseudogene TRBV3-2) and TRBJ2-1; D perhaps matches TRBD2 (6 bases). The material sequenced was peripheral blood. In nucleotides, the CDR3 is TGTGCCAGCAGCCAAGCCCCGGGACTGGGGGTGGACAATGAGCAGTTCTTC. Protein sequence: CASSQAPGLGVDNEQFF.